The 5 T cell receptor beta chains listed next were all sequenced from one sample in a study of T cells in Graves' hyperthyroidism and ophthalmopathy. Amplification yielded TCR beta CDR3 regions, with RNA transcripts as the source. HTBI primers drove first-round RT-PCR of the TCR CDR3. MiXCR, run by TCRdb on the multiplex PCR reads, gives a single entry per CDR3 protein. In the table there are 500,000 to 650,000 distinct CDR3 sequences, roughly 15% of which are singletons. The source material was blood. Receptor source: a woman aged 45 to 65 with Graves' ophthalmopathy.

This clonotype was seen many times. J is TRBJ2-1 and V is TRBV5-1; 14 nucleotides match TRBD2. V trimming: 0 bases; J trimming: 0 bases; junction bases outside the gene matches: 5. The CDR3 is 19 residues long. Germline CDR1 SGHRS, CDR2 YFSETQ. The CDR3 sequence: CASSLGTSGRPHSYNEQFF. For the CDR3, the DNA is TGCGCCAGCAGCTTGGGGACTAGCGGGAGGCCACACTCCTACAATGAGCAGTTCTTC.

This clonotype occurred many times. The rearrangement joins TRBV24-1 to TRBJ2-3; D perhaps matches TRBD2 (5 bases). Trimming pared 7 bases from V and 6 bases from J, leaving 13 bases between. CDR3 length equals 13 residues. Germline V gives CDR1 KGHDR, CDR2 SFDVKD. CDR3 sequence: CATSRRVMDTQYF. DNA of the CDR3: TGTGCCACCAGCAGGCGGGTTATGGATACGCAGTATTTT.

Comment on this clonotype: Just one base apart from a much larger clone, this may be a read error. The chain employs TRBV11-2 and TRBJ2-5; D may match TRBD1 or TRBD2 (5 bases each). The CDR3 consists of 13 residues. Germline assignment: CDR1 SGHAT and CDR2 FQNNGV. V was shortened by 0 bases and J by 13 bases, with 15 bases between the two germline ends. The CDR3 region is CASSLESIGALYF. The CDR3 DNA follows: TGTGCCAGCAGCTTAGAGTCGATCGGGGCCCTGTACTTC.

This clonotype was seen a few times. The chain carries TRBV18 and TRBJ2-1; the D gene could be TRBD1 or TRBD2 (6 bases each). The CDR3 length is 14 residues. V shed 3 bases and J shed 4 bases, with 10 bases lying between them. Per the germline V gene, CDR1 is KGHSH and CDR2 is LQKENI. Written as DNA, the CDR3 is TGTGCCAGCTCACCCGGGGGCCTGTACAATGAGCAGTTCTTC. This codes for CASSPGGLYNEQFF.

This clonotype was found many times. The chain links TRBV27 to TRBJ2-2; tentative D call: TRBD2 (6 bases). V was shortened by 5 bases and J by 0 bases, with 13 bases between the two germline ends. The CDR3 covers 16 residues. Germline V gene sequence: CDR1 MNHEY, CDR2 SMNVEV (reference sequence). In DNA, the CDR3 is TGTGCCAGCAGTCCGCGACTAGAAGCGAACACCGGGGAGCTGTTTTTT. Protein product: CASSPRLEANTGELFF.